This T cell receptor beta chain originates from a study of beta chain features in type 1 diabetes. This clone was detected a few times. Its antigen is not identified. The CDR3 length is 17 residues. CDR1 is MDHEN, CDR2 SYDVKM, per germline. V dropped 0 bases and J dropped 0; count of bases not matched to a gene: 3. Via the markers CD45RO/CCR7/CD25/CD127/CD95/CD27, stem cell-like memory, regulatory, central memory and naive CD4+ cells were sorted. Sort purity for all populations was recorded as exceeding 98%. Notes on the study in general: Naive, central memory and regulatory TCRB repertoires appeared more similar among patients than healthy donors. Type 1 diabetes patients had moderately but significantly shorter TCRB CDR3s in all four CD4+ subsets.

What was sequenced were expressed TCRB transcripts, since all of the isolated RNA had been reverse transcribed. Here immunoSEQ multiplex PCR was the method, and the copy in TCRdb shows in-frame clones only, minus some. The sample holds roughly 310,000 clones, 9.5% to 12% seen once. This sequence originates from a woman aged 25-40 years in good health. The rearrangement joins TRBV28 to TRBJ2-1, with 9 bases identical to TRBD2. Sequencing used naive CD4+ T cells from blood. CDR3 sequence (DNA): TGTGCCAGCAGTTTATGGCCTAGCGGGACCTCCTACAATGAGCAGTTCTTC. Amino acid sequence: CASSLWPSGTSYNEQFF.